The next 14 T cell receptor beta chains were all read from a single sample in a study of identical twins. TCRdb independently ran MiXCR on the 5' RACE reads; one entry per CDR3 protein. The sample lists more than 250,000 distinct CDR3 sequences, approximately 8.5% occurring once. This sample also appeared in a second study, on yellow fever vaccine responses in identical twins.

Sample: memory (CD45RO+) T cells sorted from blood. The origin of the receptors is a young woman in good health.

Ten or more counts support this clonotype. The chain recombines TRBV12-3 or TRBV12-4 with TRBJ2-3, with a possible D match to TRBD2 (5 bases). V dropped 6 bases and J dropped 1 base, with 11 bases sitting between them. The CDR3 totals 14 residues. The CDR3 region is CASRKRSGTDTQYF. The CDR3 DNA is TGTGCCAGCAGGAAGCGGTCTGGCACAGATACGCAGTATTTT.

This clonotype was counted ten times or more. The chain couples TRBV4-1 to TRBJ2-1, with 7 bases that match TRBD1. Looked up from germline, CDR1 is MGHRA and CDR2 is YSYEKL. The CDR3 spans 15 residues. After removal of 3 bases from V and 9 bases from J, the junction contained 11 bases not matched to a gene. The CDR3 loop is CASSQATTGVAEQFF. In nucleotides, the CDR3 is TGCGCCAGCAGCCAGGCCACCACAGGGGTCGCTGAGCAGTTCTTC.

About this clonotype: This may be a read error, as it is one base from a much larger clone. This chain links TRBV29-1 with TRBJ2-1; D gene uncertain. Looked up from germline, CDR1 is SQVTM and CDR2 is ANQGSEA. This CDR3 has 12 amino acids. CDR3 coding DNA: TGCAACTCAGAACCTAACCGCAATGAGCAGTTCTTC. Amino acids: CNSEPNRNEQFF.

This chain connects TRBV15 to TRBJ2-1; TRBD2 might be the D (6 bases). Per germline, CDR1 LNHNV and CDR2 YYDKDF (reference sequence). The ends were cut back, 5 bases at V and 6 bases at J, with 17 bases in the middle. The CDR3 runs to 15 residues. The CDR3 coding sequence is TGTGCCACCAGCCCTCAAGTGGGAGGTTTCAATGAGCAGTTCTTC. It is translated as CATSPQVGGFNEQFF.

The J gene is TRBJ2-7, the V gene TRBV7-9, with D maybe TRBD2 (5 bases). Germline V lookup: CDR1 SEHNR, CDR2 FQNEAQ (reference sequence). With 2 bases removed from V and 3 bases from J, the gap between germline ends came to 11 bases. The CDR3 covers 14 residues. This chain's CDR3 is CASSLSGNLYEQYF. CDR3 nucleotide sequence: TGTGCCAGCAGCTTATCCGGGAATCTCTACGAGCAGTACTTC.

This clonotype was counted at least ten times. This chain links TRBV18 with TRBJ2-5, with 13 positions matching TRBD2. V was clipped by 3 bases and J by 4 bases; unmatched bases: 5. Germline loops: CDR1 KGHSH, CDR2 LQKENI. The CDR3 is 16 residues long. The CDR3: CASSPGLAGHGETQYF. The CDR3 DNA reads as TGTGCCAGCTCACCGGGACTAGCGGGACACGGAGAGACCCAGTACTTC.

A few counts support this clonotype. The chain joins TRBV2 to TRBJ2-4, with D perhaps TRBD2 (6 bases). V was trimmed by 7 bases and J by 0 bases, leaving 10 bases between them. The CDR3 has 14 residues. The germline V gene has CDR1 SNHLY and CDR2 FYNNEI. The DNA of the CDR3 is TGTGCCAGCATGGAGGGGCTAGCCAAAAACATTCAGTACTTC. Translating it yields CASMEGLAKNIQYF.

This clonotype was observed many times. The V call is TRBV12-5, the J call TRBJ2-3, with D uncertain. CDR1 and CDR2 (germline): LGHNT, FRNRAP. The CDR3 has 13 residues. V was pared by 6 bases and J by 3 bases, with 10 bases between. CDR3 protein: CASGETKTDTQYF. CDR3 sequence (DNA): TGTGCTAGTGGCGAGACAAAAACAGATACGCAGTATTTT.

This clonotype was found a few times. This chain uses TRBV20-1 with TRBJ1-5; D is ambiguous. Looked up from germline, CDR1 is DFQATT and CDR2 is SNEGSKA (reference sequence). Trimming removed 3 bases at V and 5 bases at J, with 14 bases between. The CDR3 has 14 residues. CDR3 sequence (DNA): TGCAGTGCTAGCCGTACAGAAATGTATCAGCCCCAGCATTTT. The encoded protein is CSASRTEMYQPQHF.

The CDR3 DNA sequence: TGTGCCAGCTGTAAGGGACTAGCGGGACCAGAGGGCTCCTACAATGAGCAGTTCTTC. The encoded protein is CASCKGLAGPEGSYNEQFF. This chain joins TRBV12-3 or TRBV12-4 and TRBJ2-1; 13 bases are a match to TRBD2. V shed 8 bases and J 0 bases; nucleotides not matched to a gene: 13. CDR3 length: 19 amino acids.

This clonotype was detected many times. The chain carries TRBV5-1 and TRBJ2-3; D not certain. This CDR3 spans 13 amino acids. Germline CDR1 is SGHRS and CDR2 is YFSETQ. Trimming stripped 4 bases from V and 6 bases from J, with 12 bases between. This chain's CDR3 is CASSQPPLDTQYF. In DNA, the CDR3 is TGCGCCAGCAGCCAGCCTCCCCTGGATACGCAGTATTTT.

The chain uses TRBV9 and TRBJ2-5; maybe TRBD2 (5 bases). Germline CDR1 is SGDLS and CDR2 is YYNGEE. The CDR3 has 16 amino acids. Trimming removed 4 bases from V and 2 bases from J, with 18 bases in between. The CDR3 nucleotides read TGTGCCAGCAGCCCGAACGCGGGCTTGGAGCAAGAGACCCAGTACTTC. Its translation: CASSPNAGLEQETQYF.

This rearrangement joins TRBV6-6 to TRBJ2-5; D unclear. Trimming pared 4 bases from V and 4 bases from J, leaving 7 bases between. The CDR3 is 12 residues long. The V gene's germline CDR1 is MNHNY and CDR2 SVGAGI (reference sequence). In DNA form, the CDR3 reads TGTGCCAGCAGTTCAGCTTCAGAGACCCAGTACTTC. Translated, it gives CASSSASETQYF.

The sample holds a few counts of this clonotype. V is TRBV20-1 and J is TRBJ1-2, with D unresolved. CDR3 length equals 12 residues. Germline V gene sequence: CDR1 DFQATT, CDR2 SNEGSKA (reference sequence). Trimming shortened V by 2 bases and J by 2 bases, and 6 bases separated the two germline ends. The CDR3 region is CSARLENYGYTF. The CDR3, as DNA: TGCAGTGCTAGACTAGAAAACTATGGCTACACCTTC.